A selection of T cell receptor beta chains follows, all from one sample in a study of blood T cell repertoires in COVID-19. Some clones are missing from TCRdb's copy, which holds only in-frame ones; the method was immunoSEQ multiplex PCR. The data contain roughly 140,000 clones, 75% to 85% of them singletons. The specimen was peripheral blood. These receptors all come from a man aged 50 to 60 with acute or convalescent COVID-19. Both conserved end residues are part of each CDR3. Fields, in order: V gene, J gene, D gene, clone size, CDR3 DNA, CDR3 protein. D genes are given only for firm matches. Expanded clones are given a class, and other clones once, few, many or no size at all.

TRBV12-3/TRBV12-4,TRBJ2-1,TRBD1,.,TGTGCCAGCAGTCCGCGGACAGGAGGGCAGTTCTTC,CASSPRTGGQFF
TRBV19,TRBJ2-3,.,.,TGTGCCAGTAGTATTATGCGCGGCATCACAGATACGCAGTATTTT,CASSIMRGITDTQYF
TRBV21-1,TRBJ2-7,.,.,TGTGCCAGCATTCCGTCGTCGGGGGGGGCCTACGAGCAGTACTTC,CASIPSSGGAYEQYF
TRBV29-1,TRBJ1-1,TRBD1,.,TGCAGCTCTGGCCACAGGGGCCCCGAAGCTTTCTTT,CSSGHRGPEAFF
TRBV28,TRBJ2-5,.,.,TGTGCCAGCAGTTGGGGTCCAGTCCCTGAGGGTTACCAAGAGACCCAGTACTTC,CASSWGPVPEGYQETQYF
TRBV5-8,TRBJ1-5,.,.,TGTGCCAGCAGCCGGAGTGTAGCCAATCAGCCCCAGCATTTT,CASSRSVANQPQHF
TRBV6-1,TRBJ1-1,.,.,TGTGCCAGCAGTGAAGCTTACTACACTGAAGCTTTCTTT,CASSEAYYTEAFF
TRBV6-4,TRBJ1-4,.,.,TGTGCCAGCAGTCACAGGGAAAAAAATGAAAAACTGTTTTTT,CASSHREKNEKLFF
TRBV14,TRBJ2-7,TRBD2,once,TGTGCCAGCAGCCCGAAGGGACTAGCGGCAACCTACGAGCAGTACTTC,CASSPKGLAATYEQYF
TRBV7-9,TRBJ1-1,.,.,TGTGCCAGCAGCTTAGGTGACAGTGAAGCTTTCTTT,CASSLGDSEAFF
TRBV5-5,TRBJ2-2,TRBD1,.,TGTGCCAGCAGCCGGCCGGGACAGTACACCGGGGAGCTGTTTTTT,CASSRPGQYTGELFF
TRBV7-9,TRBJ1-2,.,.,TGTGCCAGCAGCCCCCAAGTAGGGAGTTATGGCTACACCTTC,CASSPQVGSYGYTF
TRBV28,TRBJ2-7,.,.,TGTGCCAGCAGTTCCCCCTCATCGAGCTCCTACGAGCAGTACTTC,CASSSPSSSSYEQYF
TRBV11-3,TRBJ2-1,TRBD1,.,TGTGCCAGCAGCGGTCGACCGGGACAGGGTCGGGGCCAGCAGTTCTTC,CASSGRPGQGRGQQFF
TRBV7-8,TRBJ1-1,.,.,TGTGCCAGCAGCGGACAGCTAATGAACACTGAAGCTTTCTTT,CASSGQLMNTEAFF